This T cell receptor beta chain was identified in a study of blood T cell repertoires in COVID-19. Turning to the study itself: Donors in the United States, Italy and Spain gave samples during acute or convalescent COVID-19. Nucleic acid was either cDNA or gDNA, and it came from T cells, B-cell-depleted T cells, or PBMCs.

V lost 4 bases, J lost 4 bases, and 5 bases stayed unmatched. CDR3 length: 13 residues. CDR1 SQVTM and CDR2 ANQGSEA come from the germline V gene. Per the study methods: Reference gene primer amplification in the assay estimated nucleated cell counts. TCRdb's table, derived via immunoSEQ multiplex PCR, lists solely in-frame clones and lacks some. That table furnishes V, J and clone size, whereas the DNA furnished D and trimming. The repertoire holds 140,000 to 150,000 clones, about 85% seen once, with around 2.5% in the top ten. The sample comprised peripheral blood. The chain carries TRBV29-1 and TRBJ1-1, with 8 bases fitting TRBD1. The source of this sequence is a human donor with acute or convalescent COVID-19. The donor label of this sample is uncertain. As DNA, the CDR3 is TGCAGCGTTGTGGGACAGGCCGTCACTGAAGCTTTCTTT. This codes for CSVVGQAVTEAFF.